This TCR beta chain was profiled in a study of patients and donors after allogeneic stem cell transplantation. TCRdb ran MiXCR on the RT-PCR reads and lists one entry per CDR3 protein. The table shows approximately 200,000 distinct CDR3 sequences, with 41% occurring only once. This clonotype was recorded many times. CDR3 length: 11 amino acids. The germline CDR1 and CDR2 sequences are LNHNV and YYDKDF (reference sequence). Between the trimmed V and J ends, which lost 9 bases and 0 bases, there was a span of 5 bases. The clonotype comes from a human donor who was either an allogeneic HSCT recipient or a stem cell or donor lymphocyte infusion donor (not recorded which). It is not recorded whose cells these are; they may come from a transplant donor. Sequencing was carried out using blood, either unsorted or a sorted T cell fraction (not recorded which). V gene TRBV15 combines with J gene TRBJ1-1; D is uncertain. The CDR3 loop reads CATRMNTEAFF. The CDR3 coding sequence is TGTGCCACAAGGATGAACACTGAAGCTTTCTTT.